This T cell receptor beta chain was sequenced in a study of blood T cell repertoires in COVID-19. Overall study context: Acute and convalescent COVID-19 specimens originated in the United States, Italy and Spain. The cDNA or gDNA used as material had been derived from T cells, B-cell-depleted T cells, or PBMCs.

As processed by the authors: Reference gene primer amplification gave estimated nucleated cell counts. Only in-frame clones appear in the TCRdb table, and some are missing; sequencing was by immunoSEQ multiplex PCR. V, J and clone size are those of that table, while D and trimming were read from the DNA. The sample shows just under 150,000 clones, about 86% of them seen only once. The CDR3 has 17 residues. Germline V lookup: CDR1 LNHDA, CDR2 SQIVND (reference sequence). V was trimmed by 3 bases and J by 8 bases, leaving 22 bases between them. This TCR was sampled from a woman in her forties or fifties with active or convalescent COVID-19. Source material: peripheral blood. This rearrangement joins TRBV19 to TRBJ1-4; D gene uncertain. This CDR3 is CASSIDPRGSNREKLFF. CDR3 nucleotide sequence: TGTGCCAGTAGTATTGACCCTCGAGGGTCGAACCGGGAAAAACTGTTTTTT.